This T cell receptor beta chain comes out of a study of blood T cells in healthy people across ages. This clonotype was recorded many times. Trimming took 8 bases from V and 3 from J; bases not matched to a gene: 6. CDR3 length: 15 amino acids. Germline CDR1 reads ENHRY; CDR2 reads SYGVKD. For the second PCR, which ran for roughly 6 to 12 cycles, a sample-barcoded 5' primer and a J-beta primer mix were used. TCRdb re-called the 5' RACE reads through MiXCR, storing one row per CDR3 protein. This table holds around 870,000 distinct CDR3 sequences, under 35% found once. V and J are TRBV10-3 and TRBJ2-6; TRBD1 agrees at 8 bases. Specimen: blood. The receptor was isolated from a woman of 80 years or more in good health. In DNA form, the CDR3 reads TGTGCCATCCGAGCAGGGGGCAGTGGGGCCAACGTCCTGACTTTC. It codes for CAIRAGGSGANVLTF.